Included here is one T cell receptor (beta chain) sequence, with context. What it recognizes is unknown. This specimen comes from a study of shared clonotypes between healthy human individuals. Whole-study context: Each donor's CD8 memory used one plate, CD8 naive two, each CD4 subset three. Study conclusions and caveats: With few donors, the genetic and exposure-history diversity represented was limited. Larger richness was generally estimated for naive than memory subsets.

Repertoires were generated with immunoSEQ multiplex PCR, while TCRdb's copy carries only in-frame clones and drops some. This table has millions of clones, around 94% appearing once. This receptor was obtained from a man younger than 30 in good health. Sample: naive CD4+ T cells sorted from blood. Subset reported: CD45RA+ positively selected.

CDR3 coding DNA: TGTGCCAGCAGCTTTAGGGGGATTGCCCTCAATGAGCAGTTCTTC. Its translation: CASSFRGIALNEQFF. The chain has TRBV5-8 and TRBJ2-1; perhaps TRBD1 as D (6 bases). V lost 2 bases and J lost 6, with 15 bases in between. Germline V gene lookup returns CDR1 SGHTS and CDR2 YDEGEE. The CDR3 is 15 residues long.